This TCR beta chain is from a study of T cells in localized non-small cell lung cancer. Whole-study results and caveats: Adjacent lung was found to contain a median approximately 50 of the top 100 tumor clones. Tumor showed lower T cell clonality than uninvolved adjacent lung, where it was highest. Elevated circulating T cell density in blood was associated with longer overall survival. Since sequencing was restricted to only one region of the tumor, intratumor heterogeneity remains a possibility.

As regards this clone: What it binds is unknown.

The CDR3 has 15 residues. V lost 3 bases and J lost 12, with 21 bases in between. Germline V gene lookup returns CDR1 SGHTA and CDR2 FQGTGA. Measured with immunoSEQ multiplex PCR; TCRdb has only the in-frame clones, and not every one. The data hold 50,000 to 70,000 clones, with roughly 79% observed a single time. This material consisted of PBMCs, taken before any cancer treatment. The chain has TRBV7-3 and TRBJ2-1; perhaps D is TRBD1 or TRBD2 (5 bases each). This TCR came from a man aged 35 to 70 with stage II lung adenocarcinoma. The CDR3 sequence: CASSFGGAKNFGQFF. As DNA, the CDR3 is TGTGCCAGCAGCTTTGGGGGAGCAAAAAACTTCGGGCAGTTCTTC.